This TCR beta chain came from a study of cytomegalovirus exposure and HLA in healthy donors. This CDR3 region has 14 residues. In germline, CDR1 is MDHEN, CDR2 SYDVKM. V was pared by 7 bases and J by 1 base, with 13 bases between. Both 60 Vbeta primers and 13 Jbeta primers went into the PCR. TCRdb's table, derived via immunoSEQ multiplex PCR, lists solely in-frame clones and lacks some. The sample lists 200,000 or so clones; about nine tenths were seen once. The sequence was obtained from a man younger than 40 in good health and CMV-seronegative. The chain is built from TRBV28 and TRBJ1-1; D might be TRBD1 (6 bases). The sequencing sample was made of PBMCs. CDR3 DNA: TGTGCCAGCACCCAACCGGGACAGAACACTGAAGCTTTCTTT. It translates to CASTQPGQNTEAFF.